This passage covers 18 T cell receptor beta chains from one sample sequenced in a study of cytomegalovirus exposure and HLA in healthy donors (dated by TCRdb to the late 2010s). The library relied on the immunoSEQ multiplex PCR assay. A mixture of 60 forward primers for TCR Vbeta segments and 13 reverse primers for TCR Jbeta segments was used in the multiplex PCR. TCRdb's version of the immuneACCESS table is confined to in-frame rearrangements and falls short of the full clone set. An unresolved V gene accounts for under half of the shortfall where checked; the remainder is of unknown origin. The sample table contains roughly 150,000 clones; only one count was recorded for approximately 82% of them. The ten largest clones add up to around 1.4% of the sample. Sequencing was done on a sample of PBMCs. The receptor source for this set is a male donor in good health and CMV-seronegative.

The rearrangement links TRBV5-1 to TRBJ2-6; D is ambiguous. The germline gives CDR1 SGHRS, CDR2 YFSETQ. V lost 2 bases and J lost 4, with 10 bases in between. There are 15 residues in the CDR3. The CDR3 DNA sequence: TGCGCCAGCAGCTTTACGGGTACCGGGGCCAACGTCCTGACTTTC. The encoded protein is CASSFTGTGANVLTF.

This chain links TRBV10-3 with TRBJ2-7; TRBD2 aligns across 8 bases. J lost 4 bases, V lost 4 bases, and 0 bases had no gene match. Germline CDR1 and CDR2: ENHRY and SYGVKD. The CDR3 extends over 12 amino acids. CDR3 sequence reads: CAISAGGYEQYF. The DNA for the CDR3 is TGTGCCATCAGTGCGGGAGGGTACGAGCAGTACTTC.

The chain employs TRBV29-1 and TRBJ2-7; maybe TRBD2 (6 bases). From germline, CDR1 is SQVTM and CDR2 ANQGSEA. The CDR3 loop spans 13 amino acids. The CDR3 nucleotides are TGCTCCGCCCGGCGGGATGAGTCCTACGAGCAGTACTTC. Translated, it gives CSARRDESYEQYF.

CDR3 nucleotides: TGTGCCAGCAGCCAAGATTCGGGGGGACTCCTCGAGCAGTACTTC. It codes for CASSQDSGGLLEQYF. This chain uses TRBV4-2 with TRBJ2-7, with 7 bases fitting TRBD2. This CDR3 comprises 15 residues. CDR1 and CDR2 from the germline V gene are LGHNA and YNFKEQ. V lost 0 bases, J lost 6 bases, and 8 bases stayed unmatched.

The chain has TRBV18 and TRBJ2-7; 9 bases align to TRBD1. Germline-derived CDR1 and CDR2 are KGHSH and LQKENI. J gave up 4 bases and V 6 bases, and 10 bases lay outside the gene matches. The CDR3 contains 15 residues. The CDR3 DNA is TGTGCCAGCTCGCTCTGGACAGGGGAGGGTTACGAGCAGTACTTC. Its translation: CASSLWTGEGYEQYF.

This chain uses TRBV11-2 with TRBJ2-4, with 7 bases aligning to TRBD1. The trim removed 0 bases at V and 6 bases at J, leaving 2 bases unmatched. Germline V gene lookup returns CDR1 SGHAT and CDR2 FQNNGV. This CDR3 region has 14 residues. This chain's CDR3 is CASSLDWDRNIQYF. Here the CDR3 DNA reads TGTGCCAGCAGCTTAGATTGGGACAGAAACATTCAGTACTTC.

Note on this clone: An end of the junction differs from the germline gene, which may be a read error. This rearrangement joins TRBV10-3 to TRBJ1-1; D perhaps matches TRBD1 (5 bases). Germline-derived CDR1 and CDR2 are ENHRY and SYGVKD. The CDR3 spans 13 residues. CDR3 sequence reads: CAINEGPARGAFF. The DNA of the CDR3 is TGTGCCATCAATGAGGGACCTGCGCGGGGAGCTTTCTTT.

There are a few counts of this clone. CDR3 amino acids: CASSLRTDYEQYF. In DNA, the CDR3 is TGCGCCAGCAGCCTCAGGACAGACTACGAGCAGTACTTC. The chain uses TRBV4-3 and TRBJ2-7, with D possibly matching TRBD1 (6 bases). V was pared by 4 bases and J by 3 bases, with 10 bases between. Germline-derived CDR1 and CDR2 are LGHNA and YSLEER. The CDR3 extends over 13 amino acids.

The J gene is TRBJ2-3, the V gene TRBV28; D call uncertain. Deletions cut 4 bases from V and 2 bases from J, with 13 bases between. CDR1 is MDHEN and CDR2 is SYDVKM in the germline V gene. The CDR3 totals 15 residues. This CDR3 reads CASSSPDLYTDTQYF. DNA of the CDR3: TGTGCCAGCAGTTCCCCCGACTTGTACACAGATACGCAGTATTTT.

This clone has more than one count but fewer than ten. This chain links TRBV11-3 with TRBJ2-2; 9 bases are a match to TRBD1. The CDR3 is 15 amino acids. Germline CDR1 SGHNT, CDR2 YENEEA. J lost 2 bases, V lost 5 bases, and 3 bases had no gene match. This CDR3 is CASSPGQGNTGELFF. The CDR3 DNA follows: TGTGCCAGCAGCCCGGGACAGGGTAACACCGGGGAGCTGTTTTTT.

The rearrangement joins TRBV5-6 to TRBJ2-5, with 10 bases matching TRBD1. Germline V gene sequence: CDR1 SGHDT, CDR2 YYEEEE. The CDR3 sequence is 18 residues long. V trimming: 1 base; J trimming: 5 bases; junction bases outside the gene matches: 14. In DNA, the CDR3 is TGTGCCAGCAGCTTGTGGGGGGCGACAGGGGGCTTTATGGAGACCCAGTACTTC. The encoded protein is CASSLWGATGGFMETQYF.

V is TRBV2 and J is TRBJ2-2, with 8 bases lining up with TRBD2. The CDR3 is 13 residues long. With 5 bases clipped from V and 6 bases from J, the junction kept 2 bases outside the gene matches. Germline V gene data show CDR1 as SNHLY and CDR2 as FYNNEI. The CDR3 region has the DNA TGTGCCAGCAGTCGGCGGGAGGCCGGGGAGCTGTTTTTT. Amino acid sequence: CASSRREAGELFF.

This sequence joins TRBV7-8 and TRBJ2-7; 7 bases are a match to TRBD2. V was pared by 3 bases and J by 4 bases, with 6 bases of the junction left unmatched. Germline CDR1 and CDR2: SGHVS and FQNEAQ. The CDR3 has 14 residues. The CDR3 sequence is CASSLGGWEYEQYF. The CDR3 nucleotides are TGTGCCAGCAGCTTGGGGGGGTGGGAATACGAGCAGTACTTC. The entire variable domain, with the rest obtained from reference TRBV7-8 and TRBJ2-7, is as follows: GAGVSQSPRYKVAKRGQDVALRCDPISGHVSLFWYQQALGQGPEFLTYFQNEAQLDKSGLPSDRFFAERPEGSVSTLKIQRTQQEDSAVYLCASSLGGWEYEQYFGPGTRLTVT.

The rearrangement uses TRBV7-6 and TRBJ1-2; no definite D call. CDR1 and CDR2 from the germline V gene are SGHVS and FNYEAQ. Trimming removed 5 bases from V and 2 bases from J, with 9 bases in between. The CDR3 sequence is 13 residues long. For the CDR3, the DNA is TGTGCCAGCAGCCAGACACCGAACTATGGCTACACCTTC. It yields the protein CASSQTPNYGYTF.

The V gene is TRBV29-1, the J gene TRBJ2-1, with 11 bases fitting TRBD2. Germline V lookup: CDR1 SQVTM, CDR2 ANQGSEA. The CDR3 contains 15 residues. J gave up 3 bases and V 3 bases, and 4 bases lay outside the gene matches. Written as DNA, the CDR3 is TGCAGCGTTGAGCCGACTAGCGGGGACTACAATGAGCAGTTCTTC. This codes for CSVEPTSGDYNEQFF.

This clone was picked up one time. The chain has TRBV7-2 and TRBJ1-1; no reliable D call. V was pared by 2 bases and J by 5 bases, with 18 bases between. Germline V gene sequence: CDR1 SGHTA, CDR2 FQGNSA. This CDR3 is built from 16 residues. CDR3 DNA: TGTGCCAGCAGCTTATTAGGTAGTCGGGGAGGAACTGAAGCTTTCTTT. Translating it yields CASSLLGSRGGTEAFF.

The V call is TRBV5-1, the J call TRBJ1-4, with D possibly TRBD1 on 5 matching bases. The CDR3 has 15 amino acids. V was pared by 0 bases and J by 5 bases, with 11 bases between. Germline CDR1 SGHRS, CDR2 YFSETQ. The CDR3 loop is CASSLVRGSNEKLFF. The CDR3 coding sequence is TGCGCCAGCAGCTTGGTAAGGGGATCGAATGAAAAACTGTTTTTT. The full variable domain, in which reference TRBV5-1 and TRBJ1-4 provide the parts outside the CDR3, is KAGVTQTPRYLIKTRGQQVTLSCSPISGHRSVSWYQQTPGQGLQFLFEYFSETQRNKGNFPGRFSGRQFSNSRSEMNVSTLELGDSALYLCASSLVRGSNEKLFFGSGTQLSVL.

In DNA, the CDR3 is TGTGCCAGTAAACCGGGACAGGGGGCAGGTGGCTACACCTTC. This encodes CASKPGQGAGGYTF. The chain couples TRBV19 to TRBJ1-2; the match to TRBD1 covers 12 bases. This CDR3 contains 14 residues. From germline, CDR1 is LNHDA and CDR2 SQIVND (reference sequence). The V gene end was trimmed by 7 bases and the J gene end by 7 bases; junction bases not matched to a gene: 7.